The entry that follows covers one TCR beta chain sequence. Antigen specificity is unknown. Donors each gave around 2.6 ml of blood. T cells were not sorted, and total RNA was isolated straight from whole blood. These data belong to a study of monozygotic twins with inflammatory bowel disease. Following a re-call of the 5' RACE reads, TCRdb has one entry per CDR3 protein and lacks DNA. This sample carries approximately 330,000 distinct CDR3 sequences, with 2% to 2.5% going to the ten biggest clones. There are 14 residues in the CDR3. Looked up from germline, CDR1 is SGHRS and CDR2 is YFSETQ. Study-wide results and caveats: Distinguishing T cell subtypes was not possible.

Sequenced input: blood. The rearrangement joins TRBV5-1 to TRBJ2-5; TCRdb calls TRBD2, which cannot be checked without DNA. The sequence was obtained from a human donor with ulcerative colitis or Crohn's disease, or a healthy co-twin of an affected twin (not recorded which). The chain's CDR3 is CASSFREAEGTQYF.